The next 27 T cell receptor beta chains were all read from a single sample in a study of beta chain features in type 1 diabetes. The sequenced template was cDNA made from the entire isolated RNA. Profiled with immunoSEQ multiplex PCR; TCRdb holds only in-frame clones, not every one. The table shows roughly 330,000 clones, with about 13% occurring only once. No antigens are known for them. Study-wide points: A moderate, significant TCRB CDR3 shortening appeared in type 1 diabetes across four CD4+ subsets.

The specimen sequenced was naive CD4+ T cells from blood. The receptors stem from a woman aged 18-30 years with type 1 diabetes.

The chain is built from TRBV6-7 and TRBJ2-3; 13 bases align to TRBD2. TRBV6-7 is an ORF; its function is uncertain. CDR3 length: 17 residues. Trimming took 7 bases from V and 5 from J; bases not matched to a gene: 12. DNA of the CDR3: TGTGCCAGCACCACGGTGGGACTAGCGGGAAGACAAGATACGCAGTATTTT. It encodes CASTTVGLAGRQDTQYF.

The chain recombines TRBV19 with TRBJ2-2; TRBD2 agrees at 7 bases. Trimming cost V 3 bases and J 5 bases; bases outside gene matches: 15. The CDR3 runs to 18 residues. Germline assignment: CDR1 LNHDA and CDR2 SQIVND (reference sequence). CDR3 loop: CASSILGYGGRWTGELFF. CDR3 nucleotides: TGTGCCAGTAGTATCCTTGGGTACGGCGGGAGATGGACCGGGGAGCTGTTTTTT.

The chain uses TRBV7-2 and TRBJ1-4; 7 nucleotides align to TRBD1. The germline V gene encodes CDR1 SGHTA and CDR2 FQGNSA. V shed 5 bases, J shed 3 bases, and the junction held 12 bases outside the gene matches. The CDR3 covers 17 residues. This CDR3 is CASSREQGWLSNEKLFF. CDR3 nucleotide sequence: TGTGCCAGCAGCCGAGAACAGGGGTGGCTCTCTAATGAAAAACTGTTTTTT.

The J gene is TRBJ2-7, the V gene TRBV28; 11 bases match TRBD2. The CDR3 is 15 amino acids. The trim removed 6 bases at V and 6 bases at J, leaving 10 bases unmatched. Germline V gene data show CDR1 as MDHEN and CDR2 as SYDVKM. The CDR3 protein is CASRLAGAESSEQYF. DNA of the CDR3: TGTGCCAGCAGACTAGCGGGAGCCGAGTCTTCCGAGCAGTACTTC.

V is TRBV6-6 and J is TRBJ1-5, with a weak D call TRBD1 (5 bases). The CDR3 is 14 amino acids. Germline V gene data show CDR1 as MNHNY and CDR2 as SVGAGI (reference sequence). Trimming took 7 bases from V and 4 from J, leaving 14 bases between them. CDR3 sequence reads: CASNGGAGNQPQHF. CDR3 bases: TGTGCCAGCAACGGCGGGGCAGGAAATCAGCCCCAGCATTTT.

This clone has more than one count but fewer than ten. The rearrangement links TRBV11-2 to TRBJ1-1; D uncertain. CDR1 is SGHAT, CDR2 FQNNGV, per germline. The CDR3 has 14 residues. V was pared by 1 base and J by 0 bases, with 6 bases between. CDR3 DNA: TGTGCCAGCAGCTTAGCAGACATGAACACTGAAGCTTTCTTT. It yields the protein CASSLADMNTEAFF.

This clone was observed a handful of times. The chain joins TRBV20-1 to TRBJ1-1; D unclear. This CDR3 has 11 amino acids. With 3 bases removed from V and 3 bases from J, the gap between germline ends came to 5 bases. The germline V gene encodes CDR1 DFQATT and CDR2 SNEGSKA (reference sequence). CDR3 sequence (DNA): TGCAGTGCTAGGGCGGACACTGAAGCTTTCTTT. Encoded protein: CSARADTEAFF.

V gene TRBV5-4 combines with J gene TRBJ2-4; 7 nucleotides match TRBD1. Looked up from germline, CDR1 is SGHNT and CDR2 is YYREEE (reference sequence). This CDR3 contains 16 residues. The trim removed 4 bases at V and 0 bases at J, leaving 7 bases unmatched. CDR3 region: CASSIQGVLAKNIQYF. CDR3 DNA sequence: TGTGCCAGCAGCATCCAGGGGGTCCTAGCCAAAAACATTCAGTACTTC.

This clone has only a few counts. This chain uses TRBV19 with TRBJ2-1; 10 nucleotides align to TRBD1. This CDR3 comprises 15 residues. The J segment lost 8 bases and the V segment lost 1 base, leaving 5 bases of the junction unmatched. CDR1 and CDR2 from the germline V gene are LNHDA and SQIVND (reference sequence). Here the CDR3 reads CASSIVGQGKDEQFF. The CDR3 DNA is TGTGCCAGTAGTATAGTGGGACAGGGGAAGGATGAGCAGTTCTTC.

A note on this clone: Other DNA sequences in the sample encode the same CDR3. The chain carries TRBV27 and TRBJ2-3, with TRBD2 identical over 8 bases. Trimming took 3 bases from V and 6 from J; bases not matched to a gene: 5. In germline, CDR1 is MNHEY, CDR2 SMNVEV (reference sequence). The CDR3 is made up of 14 amino acids. CDR3 protein: CASSLASGSDTQYF. The CDR3 DNA follows: TGTGCCAGCAGTTTGGCCAGCGGGAGTGATACGCAGTATTTT.

This clone was picked up a small number of times. J is TRBJ2-5 and V is TRBV19; a possible D gene is TRBD1 (6 bases). Per the germline V gene, CDR1 is LNHDA and CDR2 is SQIVND (reference sequence). This CDR3 has 15 amino acids. Trimming shortened V by 3 bases and J by 5 bases, and 16 bases separated the two germline ends. CDR3 nucleotides: TGTGCCAGTAGTATTGGACAGTCTATTAGGGAGACCCAGTACTTC. It encodes CASSIGQSIRETQYF. Looking up the rest from reference TRBV19 and TRBJ2-5 gives the full variable domain: DGGITQSPKYLFRKEGQNVTLSCEQNLNHDAMYWYRQDPGQGLRLIYYSQIVNDFQKGDIAEGYSVSREKKESFPLTVTSAQKNPTAFYLCASSIGQSIRETQYFGPGTRLLVL.

The sample holds a few counts of this clone. The CDR3 loop reads CASSLERTGELFF. The CDR3 DNA reads as TGTGCCAGCAGCTTAGAACGGACCGGGGAGCTGTTTTTT. This rearrangement joins TRBV7-2 to TRBJ2-2; D gene ambiguous. The CDR3 extends over 13 amino acids. Germline-derived CDR1 and CDR2 are SGHTA and FQGNSA. Trimming pared 1 base from V and 5 bases from J, leaving 5 bases between.

This clone showed up just a few times. The sample contains more than one DNA sequence encoding this CDR3. The rearrangement links TRBV10-3 to TRBJ1-1; tentative D call: TRBD1 (5 bases). Germline loops: CDR1 ENHRY, CDR2 SYGVKD. With 3 bases removed from V and 3 bases from J, the gap between germline ends came to 8 bases. The CDR3 runs 13 residues. This chain's CDR3 is CAISERGDTEAFF. For the CDR3, the DNA is TGTGCCATCAGTGAACGGGGGGACACTGAAGCTTTCTTT.

The V gene is TRBV7-9, the J gene TRBJ2-3, with D possibly matching TRBD2 (5 bases). V was cut by 6 bases and J by 0 bases, with 10 bases left in between. CDR1 and CDR2 from the germline V gene are SEHNR and FQNEAQ (reference sequence). The CDR3 runs to 14 residues. The CDR3 sequence: CASSTAVSTDTQYF. The CDR3 DNA sequence: TGTGCCAGCAGTACAGCGGTGAGCACAGATACGCAGTATTTT.

The chain carries TRBV7-6 and TRBJ1-2, with 8 bases that match TRBD1. After removal of 1 base from V and 5 bases from J, the junction contained 3 bases not matched to a gene. Germline CDR1 and CDR2: SGHVS and FNYEAQ. The CDR3 covers 14 residues. CDR3 coding DNA: TGTGCCAGCAGCTTAGACGGACAGGGTTATGGCTACACCTTC. Residues: CASSLDGQGYGYTF.

This clone turned up a few times. The chain recombines TRBV6-5 with TRBJ2-2; TRBD2 matches at 7 bases. Germline lookup yields CDR1 MNHEY and CDR2 SVGAGI. J gave up 10 bases and V 8 bases, and 10 bases lay outside the gene matches. This CDR3 is 13 amino acids long. The CDR3 loop reads CASGRVRLPELFF. The CDR3 nucleotides read TGTGCCAGCGGGAGGGTTAGGTTACCGGAGCTGTTTTTT.

A few counts support this clone. The chain has TRBV7-9 and TRBJ2-1, with a tentative D call TRBD2 (6 bases). The germline gives CDR1 SEHNR, CDR2 FQNEAQ (reference sequence). V was pared by 5 bases and J by 4 bases, with 15 bases between. CDR3 length: 15 amino acids. Here the CDR3 reads CASSPTSSLYNEQFF. The DNA for the CDR3 is TGTGCCAGCAGCCCGACTAGTTCCCTATACAATGAGCAGTTCTTC.

The chain recombines TRBV27 with TRBJ2-7; TRBD1 matches 10 bases. Losses at the gene ends were 6 bases for V and 3 bases for J; bases not matched to a gene: 5. CDR3 length: 14 residues. The germline V gene has CDR1 MNHEY and CDR2 SMNVEV (reference sequence). The CDR3, as DNA: TGTGCCAGCAGCCCAAGGACAGGGGGCTACGAGCAGTACTTC. It translates to CASSPRTGGYEQYF.

The V and J genes are TRBV6-5 and TRBJ2-1, with 13 nucleotides matching TRBD2. The CDR3 has 14 amino acids. Trimming cost V 6 bases and J 9 bases; bases outside gene matches: 5. Germline V gene sequence: CDR1 MNHEY, CDR2 SVGAGI. The CDR3 DNA sequence: TGTGCCAGCAGAAAGGGACTAGCGGGAACTGAGCAGTTCTTC. Protein: CASRKGLAGTEQFF.

Points on this clone: The same CDR3 also results from other DNA sequences found in this sample. The CDR3 region has the DNA TGCGCCAGCAGCTTGGGTCTAGCGGGAGTTAATGAGCAGTTCTTC. Protein: CASSLGLAGVNEQFF. The J gene is TRBJ2-1, the V gene TRBV5-1; TRBD2 aligns across 10 bases. The trim removed 0 bases at V and 7 bases at J, leaving 4 bases unmatched. CDR3 length equals 15 residues. The V gene's germline CDR1 is SGHRS and CDR2 YFSETQ.

This chain links TRBV19 with TRBJ2-1; 10 nucleotides align to TRBD2. CDR3 size: 15 residues. V lost 6 bases and J lost 3; bases outside the gene matches: 5. Germline V CDR1 and CDR2: LNHDA, SQIVND (reference sequence). The CDR3 DNA sequence: TGTGCCAGTAGGGGACTAGCGCCTATCTACAATGAGCAGTTCTTC. Encoded protein: CASRGLAPIYNEQFF.

In its sample, this clone was seen a few times. The chain links TRBV7-2 to TRBJ2-3; D is uncertain. V lost 2 bases and J lost 1, with 4 bases in between. This CDR3 has 13 amino acids. CDR1 is SGHTA and CDR2 is FQGNSA in the germline V gene. CDR3 nucleotides: TGTGCCAGCAGCTTATTAGGCACAGATACGCAGTATTTT. Translated, it gives CASSLLGTDTQYF.

The rearrangement joins TRBV5-1 to TRBJ2-2; 7 bases are a match to TRBD1. The junction had 4 bases not matched to a gene; V was cut back by 4 bases and J by 4 bases. Germline values: CDR1 SGHRS, CDR2 YFSETQ. The CDR3 loop spans 14 amino acids. The CDR3 loop is CASSGGQITGELFF. CDR3 DNA sequence: TGCGCCAGCAGCGGGGGACAGATCACCGGGGAGCTGTTTTTT.

This chain uses TRBV11-2 with TRBJ2-7, with a weak D call TRBD1 (5 bases). Per the germline V gene, CDR1 is SGHAT and CDR2 is FQNNGV. CDR3 length equals 15 residues. V lost 1 base to trimming and J lost 0 bases, with 10 bases between them. This chain's CDR3 is CASSLGLQGSYEQYV. CDR3 sequence (DNA): TGTGCCAGCAGCTTAGGTCTGCAGGGCTCCTACGAGCAGTACGTC.

The chain has TRBV6-5 and TRBJ2-3; the match to TRBD1 covers 10 bases. Germline V gene sequence: CDR1 MNHEY, CDR2 SVGAGI. CDR3 size: 13 residues. Unmatched junction bases numbered 2, after V lost 6 bases and J lost 5 bases. CDR3 region: CASRTGGRDTQYF. The CDR3 nucleotides read TGTGCCAGCAGGACAGGGGGCAGAGATACGCAGTATTTT.

This clone has more than one count but fewer than ten. The chain joins TRBV4-2 to TRBJ2-1; D unresolved. This CDR3 is built from 14 residues. Germline V gives CDR1 LGHNA, CDR2 YNFKEQ. Trimming shortened V by 0 bases and J by 8 bases, and 11 bases separated the two germline ends. As DNA, the CDR3 is TGTGCCAGCAGCCAAGATTTGGCTCTTTATGAGCAGTTCTTC. It encodes CASSQDLALYEQFF.

This clone has just a few counts. One end of the junction is discordant with germline, which a read error may explain. The CDR3 nucleotides are TGTGCCAGCAGCCTCTCCGGACAGGGCGTACCCCTCTTC. Amino acids: CASSLSGQGVPLF. V is TRBV5-4 and J is TRBJ1-2; 8 bases are shared with TRBD1. Germline lookup yields CDR1 SGHNT and CDR2 YYREEE (reference sequence). The CDR3 loop spans 13 amino acids.